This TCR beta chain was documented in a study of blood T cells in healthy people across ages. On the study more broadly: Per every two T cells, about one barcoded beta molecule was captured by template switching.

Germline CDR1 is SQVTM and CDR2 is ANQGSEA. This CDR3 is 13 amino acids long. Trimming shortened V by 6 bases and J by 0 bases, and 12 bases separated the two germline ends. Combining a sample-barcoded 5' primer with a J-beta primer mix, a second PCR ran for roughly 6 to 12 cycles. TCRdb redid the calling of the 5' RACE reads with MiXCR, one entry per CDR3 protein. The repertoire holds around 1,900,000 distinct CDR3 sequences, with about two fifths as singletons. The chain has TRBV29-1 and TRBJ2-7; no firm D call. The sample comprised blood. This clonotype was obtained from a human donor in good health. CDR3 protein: CSVTTIRSYEQYF. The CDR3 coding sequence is TGCAGCGTAACGACAATCCGCTCCTACGAGCAGTACTTC.